The 16 T cell receptor beta chains in this list originate from one sample, sequenced in a study of cytomegalovirus exposure and HLA in healthy donors. Vbeta (60) and Jbeta (13) primers were used in the PCR. Profiled with immunoSEQ multiplex PCR; TCRdb holds only in-frame clones, not every one. The sample carries approximately 240,000 clones, 77% recorded once. The sequenced sample consisted of PBMCs. The receptors were gathered from a woman in her sixties in good health and CMV-seropositive.

J is TRBJ2-5 and V is TRBV5-8, with D tentatively TRBD2 (5 bases). The CDR3 is made up of 14 amino acids. V was pared by 4 bases and J by 9 bases, with 19 bases between. Germline V gene sequence: CDR1 SGHTS, CDR2 YDEGEE. The CDR3 DNA is TGTGCCAGCAGCGAGACCTTTTTCCAGAGGGCCCAGTACTTC. As protein: CASSETFFQRAQYF. Looking up the rest from reference TRBV5-8 and TRBJ2-5 gives the full variable domain: EAGVTQSPTHLIKTRGQQATLRCSPISGHTSVYWYQQALGLGLQFLLWYDEGEERNRGNFPPRFSGRQFPNYSSELNVNALELEDSALYLCASSETFFQRAQYFGPGTRLLVL.

Comment on this clone: An end of the junction differs from the germline gene, which may be a read error. The chain employs TRBV7-9 and TRBJ1-3; 9 bases agree with TRBD1. The CDR3 consists of 15 residues. CDR1 is SEHNR, CDR2 FQNEAQ, per germline (reference sequence). The CDR3 DNA sequence: TGTTCCAGCAGCCGCACAGGGGGCCCTGGAAACACCATATATTTT. This encodes CSSSRTGGPGNTIYF.

This clone has a handful of counts. The CDR3 loop reads CAWTETGGNTIYF. The CDR3 region has the DNA TGTGCCTGGACCGAGACAGGGGGAAACACCATATATTTT. The chain employs TRBV30 and TRBJ1-3, with 7 bases aligning to TRBD1. Trimming took 4 bases from V and 4 from J; bases not matched to a gene: 4. CDR1 is GTSNPN and CDR2 is SVGIG in the germline V gene (reference sequence). The CDR3 is 13 residues long.

This clone was seen a few times. The chain employs TRBV5-8 and TRBJ2-5; D not certain. Germline CDR1 and CDR2: SGHTS and YDEGEE. The germline V and J ends were trimmed by 5 bases and 0 bases, with 5 bases remaining between them. The CDR3 loop spans 12 amino acids. The CDR3 DNA reads TGTGCCAGCAGTTTATACCAAGAGACCCAGTACTTC. Its protein is CASSLYQETQYF.

The chain employs TRBV5-5 and TRBJ1-2; weak D call: TRBD1 (6 bases). V dropped 0 bases and J dropped 2 bases, with 17 bases sitting between them. Germline V lookup: CDR1 SGHKS, CDR2 YYEKEE (reference sequence). This CDR3 has 17 residues. CDR3 sequence: CASSLAPLRQENYGYTF. Here the CDR3 DNA reads TGTGCCAGCAGCTTGGCCCCGTTAAGACAGGAAAACTATGGCTACACCTTC.

This clone has only a few counts. The chain uses TRBV18 and TRBJ2-7; TRBD2 matches at 11 bases. V was clipped by 7 bases and J by 5 bases; unmatched bases: 4. Germline V gives CDR1 KGHSH, CDR2 LQKENI. The CDR3 is 13 amino acids. As DNA, the CDR3 is TGTGCCAGCTTATCGGGACTAGCGGACGAGCAGTACTTC. Protein sequence: CASLSGLADEQYF.

This sequence joins TRBV7-9 and TRBJ2-1, with 9 bases fitting TRBD1. The junction had 5 bases not matched to a gene; V was cut back by 8 bases and J by 0 bases. Germline loops: CDR1 SEHNR, CDR2 FQNEAQ (reference sequence). The CDR3 extends over 15 amino acids. CDR3 in amino acids: CASVGGQGSYNEQFF. DNA of the CDR3: TGTGCCAGCGTGGGGGGACAGGGCTCCTACAATGAGCAGTTCTTC.

The chain couples TRBV5-1 to TRBJ1-2; 9 bases line up with TRBD1. The CDR3 extends over 14 amino acids. The V gene's germline CDR1 is SGHRS and CDR2 YFSETQ. The V and J ends lost 7 bases and 3 bases, in that order; junction bases with no gene match: 7. CDR3 region: CASGRTGGDYGYTF. Written as DNA, the CDR3 is TGCGCCAGCGGCCGAACAGGGGGCGACTATGGCTACACCTTC.

The chain uses TRBV12-5 and TRBJ1-2; D gene unclear. This CDR3 has 13 residues. Germline V gives CDR1 LGHNT, CDR2 FRNRAP. Trimming left V 2 bases short and J 4 bases short, with 8 bases between. This CDR3 is CASGLYMAYGYTF. CDR3 nucleotide sequence: TGTGCTAGTGGTTTGTATATGGCCTATGGCTACACCTTC.

To note about this clone: A junction boundary mismatches the germline segment, possibly from a read error. V and J are TRBV7-9 and TRBJ2-1; TRBD2 matches 11 bases. This CDR3 is built from 14 residues. CDR1 is SEHNR and CDR2 is FQNEAQ in the germline V gene (reference sequence). The CDR3 spells CSSSLGLAGSRQFF. CDR3 DNA: TGTTCCAGCAGCCTCGGACTAGCGGGCTCCCGGCAGTTCTTC.

Regarding this clone: At the DNA level, this CDR3 is encoded by other sequences in the same sample as well. The V gene is TRBV7-2, the J gene TRBJ2-1; 8 bases line up with TRBD1. The germline CDR1 and CDR2 sequences are SGHTA and FQGNSA. V gave up 1 base and J gave up 6 bases; unmatched junction bases: 2. The CDR3 loop spans 14 amino acids. The CDR3 region is CASSLGQGSNEQFF. The DNA of the CDR3 is TGTGCCAGCAGCTTAGGACAGGGGAGCAATGAGCAGTTCTTC.

The CDR3 coding sequence is TGCAGCGGTTCTACAGGGCACCAAGAGACCCAGTACTTC. Its protein is CSGSTGHQETQYF. The rearrangement uses TRBV29-1 and TRBJ2-5; D is perhaps TRBD1 (6 bases). Trimming stripped 7 bases from V and 0 bases from J, with 12 bases between. The CDR3 is 13 amino acids. Germline loops: CDR1 SQVTM, CDR2 ANQGSEA.

The CDR3 bases are TGTGCCAGCAGTTTCGGTGGGACAGCATACGAGCAGTACTTC. Its translation: CASSFGGTAYEQYF. The chain recombines TRBV28 with TRBJ2-7; 7 bases are a match to TRBD1. Per germline, CDR1 MDHEN and CDR2 SYDVKM. The CDR3 consists of 14 residues. Trimming took 3 bases from V and 4 from J; bases not matched to a gene: 6. Supplemented by reference TRBV28 and TRBJ2-7, the full variable domain reads DVKVTQSSRYLVKRTGEKVFLECVQDMDHENMFWYRQDPGLGLRLIYFSYDVKMKEKGDIPEGYSVSREKKERFSLILESASTNQTSMYLCASSFGGTAYEQYFGPGTRLTVT.

This clone turned up a few times. The V call is TRBV6-4, the J call TRBJ1-2; tentative D call: TRBD1 (6 bases). V was pared by 0 bases and J by 8 bases, with 19 bases between. The CDR3 is 16 residues long. CDR1 and CDR2 from the germline V gene are MRHNA and SNTAGT. CDR3 sequence reads: CASSDSGLPGAYGYTF. The CDR3 DNA reads TGTGCCAGCAGTGACTCAGGTTTGCCAGGGGCGTACGGCTACACCTTC.

The CDR3 DNA follows: TGTGCCAGCAGCTTAGGCGGGGTTAGCAATCAGCCCCAGCATTTT. This gives the protein CASSLGGVSNQPQHF. J is TRBJ1-5 and V is TRBV7-7; D is uncertain. Germline CDR1 reads SSHAT; CDR2 reads FNYEAQ (reference sequence). This CDR3 is 15 amino acids long. V lost 1 base to trimming and J lost 0 bases, with 7 bases between them.

J is TRBJ2-2 and V is TRBV5-1; 10 positions agree with TRBD1. The CDR3 totals 16 residues. CDR1 is SGHRS and CDR2 is YFSETQ in the germline V gene. With 4 bases clipped from V and 3 bases from J, the junction kept 6 bases outside the gene matches. The CDR3 region has the DNA TGCGCCAGCAGCGCCGGGGACAGGGGTTACACCGGGGAGCTGTTTTTT. Its protein is CASSAGDRGYTGELFF.